The present T cell receptor beta chain was sequenced within a study of beta chain features in type 1 diabetes. General observations from the study: Patients with Type 1 diabetes showed moderately but significantly shorter TCRB CDR3s in all four CD4+ subsets.

Of the isolated RNA, all was reverse transcribed, and so the sequenced material was expressed TCRB transcripts. Sequencing used immunoSEQ multiplex PCR; TCRdb keeps in-frame clones, though not all of them. The sample comprises around 240,000 clones, under 20% of which are singletons, and more than 0.075% rests with the top ten. Concerning this clone: Its cognate antigen is unknown.

V trimming: 4 bases; J trimming: 2 bases; junction bases outside the gene matches: 6. This CDR3 region has 14 residues. In germline, CDR1 is SGHRS, CDR2 YFSETQ. The V and J genes are TRBV5-1 and TRBJ2-7; TRBD1 matches 7 bases. Sequenced input: naive CD4+ T cells from blood. The TCR originated in a man aged 25 to 45 with type 1 diabetes. The DNA of the CDR3 is TGCGCCAGCAGCGTGGGACAGCTAACCTACGAGCAGTACTTC. Protein: CASSVGQLTYEQYF. The full variable domain, in which reference TRBV5-1 and TRBJ2-7 provide the parts outside the CDR3, is KAGVTQTPRYLIKTRGQQVTLSCSPISGHRSVSWYQQTPGQGLQFLFEYFSETQRNKGNFPGRFSGRQFSNSRSEMNVSTLELGDSALYLCASSVGQLTYEQYFGPGTRLTVT.